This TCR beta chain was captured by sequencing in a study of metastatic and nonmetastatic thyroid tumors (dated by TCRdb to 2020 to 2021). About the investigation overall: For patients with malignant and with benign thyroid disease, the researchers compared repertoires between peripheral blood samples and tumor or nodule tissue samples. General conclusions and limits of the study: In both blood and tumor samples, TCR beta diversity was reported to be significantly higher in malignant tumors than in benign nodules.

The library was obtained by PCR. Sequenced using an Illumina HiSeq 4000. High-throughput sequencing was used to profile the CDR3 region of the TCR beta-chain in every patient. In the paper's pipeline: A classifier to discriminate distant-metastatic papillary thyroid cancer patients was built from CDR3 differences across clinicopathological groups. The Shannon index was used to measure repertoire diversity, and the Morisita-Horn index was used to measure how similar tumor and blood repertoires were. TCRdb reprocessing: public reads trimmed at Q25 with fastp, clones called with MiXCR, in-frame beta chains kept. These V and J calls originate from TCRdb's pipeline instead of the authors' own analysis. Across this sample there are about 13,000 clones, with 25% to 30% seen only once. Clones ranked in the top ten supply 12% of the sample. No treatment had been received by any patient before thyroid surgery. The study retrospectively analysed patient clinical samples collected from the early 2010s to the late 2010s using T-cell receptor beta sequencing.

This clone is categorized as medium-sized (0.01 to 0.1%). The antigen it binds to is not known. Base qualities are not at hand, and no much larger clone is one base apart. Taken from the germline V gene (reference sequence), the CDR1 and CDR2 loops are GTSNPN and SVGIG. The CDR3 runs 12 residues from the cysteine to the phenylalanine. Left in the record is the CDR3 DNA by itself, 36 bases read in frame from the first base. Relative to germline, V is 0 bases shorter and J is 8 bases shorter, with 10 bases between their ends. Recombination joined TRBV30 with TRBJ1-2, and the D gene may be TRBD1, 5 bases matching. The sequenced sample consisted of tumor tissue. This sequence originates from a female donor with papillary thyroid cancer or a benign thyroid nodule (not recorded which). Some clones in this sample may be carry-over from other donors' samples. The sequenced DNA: TGTGCCTGGAGTGTAGGGGCGAGGGGCTACACCTTC. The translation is CAWSVGARGYTF.